The 12 T cell receptor beta chains reported below all come from one sample, sequenced in a study of control samples from healthy donors and cancer patients. Assay: immunoSEQ multiplex PCR; the TCRdb copy retains only in-frame clones and omits some. The table has approximately 170,000 clones, 70% to 90% seen once. Specimen: blood. These receptor sequences come from a woman aged 25-40 years in good health.

In DNA, the CDR3 is TGTGCCAGCAGTTTATCCGGCCCCTTCTACGAGCAGTACTTC. Protein: CASSLSGPFYEQYF. V and J are TRBV27 and TRBJ2-7; D unresolved. V was clipped by 0 bases and J by 3 bases, with 9 bases between them. Per the germline V gene, CDR1 is MNHEY and CDR2 is SMNVEV (reference sequence). This CDR3 is built from 14 residues.

This clone was observed a single time. This chain links TRBV6-5 with TRBJ2-3; D unclear. This CDR3 comprises 11 residues. The germline V and J ends were trimmed by 6 bases and 3 bases, with 4 bases remaining between them. Germline CDR1 MNHEY, CDR2 SVGAGI. In nucleotides, the CDR3 is TGTGCCAGCAGCCAGACAGATACGCAGTATTTT. It specifies CASSQTDTQYF.

The chain joins TRBV10-3 to TRBJ2-1; a possible D gene is TRBD2 (5 bases). Germline CDR1 is ENHRY and CDR2 is SYGVKD. The CDR3 is made up of 15 amino acids. V lost 2 bases and J 4 bases, leaving 12 bases between the germline ends. Here the CDR3 reads CAISERAPGYNEQFF. CDR3 nucleotides: TGTGCCATCAGTGAGCGGGCGCCGGGGTACAATGAGCAGTTCTTC.

This clone was observed a few times. V gene TRBV3-1 (or the pseudogene TRBV3-2) combines with J gene TRBJ2-5; 7 bases fit TRBD1. The CDR3 spans 14 residues. The J segment lost 9 bases and the V segment lost 0 bases, leaving 7 bases of the junction unmatched. Per germline, CDR1 LGHDT and CDR2 YNNKEL (reference sequence). This CDR3 reads CASSQDLVTGPQYF. The CDR3 DNA follows: TGTGCCAGCAGCCAAGATCTGGTGACAGGGCCCCAGTACTTC.

The chain combines TRBV4-1 with TRBJ2-1; D is ambiguous. Trimming shortened V by 0 bases and J by 10 bases, and 10 bases separated the two germline ends. The germline gives CDR1 MGHRA, CDR2 YSYEKL. The CDR3 length is 13 residues. This CDR3 is CASSQDLGGEQFF. DNA of the CDR3: TGCGCCAGCAGCCAAGATCTGGGCGGCGAGCAGTTCTTC.

The chain joins TRBV7-9 to TRBJ2-1; D call uncertain. V was clipped by 2 bases and J by 13 bases, with 9 bases between them. Germline V gene data show CDR1 as SEHNR and CDR2 as FQNEAQ (reference sequence). This CDR3 is built from 11 residues. This CDR3 is CASSLIERQFF. CDR3 nucleotides: TGTGCCAGCAGCTTAATAGAGCGCCAGTTCTTC.

V is TRBV12-3 or TRBV12-4 and J is TRBJ2-2; D is perhaps TRBD1 or TRBD2 (5 bases each). This CDR3 spans 13 amino acids. Deletions cut 6 bases from V and 3 bases from J, with 8 bases between. Here the CDR3 DNA reads TGTGCCAGCAGGGGGCGGGACACCGGGGAGCTGTTTTTT. This sequence encodes CASRGRDTGELFF.

The chain joins TRBV11-2 to TRBJ2-7, with D perhaps matching TRBD2 (6 bases). CDR1 is SGHAT and CDR2 is FQNNGV in the germline V gene. Trimming cost V 8 bases and J 1 base, with 21 bases left between them. This CDR3 contains 16 residues. The CDR3 protein is CASGASGRDVSYEQYF. The CDR3 bases are TGTGCCAGCGGGGCTAGTGGGCGGGATGTATCCTACGAGCAGTACTTC.

This clone was detected only a few times. The chain carries TRBV23-1 and TRBJ1-3, with TRBD1 as a possible D gene (5 bases). TRBV23-1 is given ORF status, its function remaining uncertain. The V gene lost 2 bases and the J gene lost 0 bases, with 17 bases spanning the gap. This CDR3 has 18 residues. DNA of the CDR3: TGCGCCAGCAGTCAACAGACAGCGCTCTTTCACTCTGGAAACACCATATATTTT. Translating it yields CASSQQTALFHSGNTIYF.

The chain combines TRBV5-5 with TRBJ2-5; D unclear. The CDR3 sequence is 13 residues long. Trimming took off 6 bases at V and 4 bases at J, with 13 bases between the two ends. Per germline, CDR1 SGHKS and CDR2 YYEKEE (reference sequence). The CDR3 bases are TGTGCCAGCACCAAAGGGCGAACAGAGACCCAGTACTTC. Translated, it gives CASTKGRTETQYF.

This chain joins TRBV5-4 and TRBJ2-1, with TRBD2 matching over 10 bases. With V trimmed by 1 base and J by 0 bases, 4 bases remained unmatched. The CDR3 is made up of 17 amino acids. CDR1 is SGHNT and CDR2 is YYREEE in the germline V gene (reference sequence). In nucleotides, the CDR3 is TGTGCCAGCAGCTTGTCTAGCGGGAGCATCTCCTACAATGAGCAGTTCTTC. Translated, it gives CASSLSSGSISYNEQFF.

V usage is TRBV27 and J usage is TRBJ1-5, with 7 bases fitting TRBD1. V dropped 0 bases and J dropped 9; count of bases not matched to a gene: 8. Germline CDR1 is MNHEY and CDR2 is SMNVEV (reference sequence). The CDR3 extends over 15 amino acids. As DNA, the CDR3 is TGTGCCAGCAGTTTATCAGGGGGCGGACATCGGCCCCAGCATTTT. Protein sequence: CASSLSGGGHRPQHF.